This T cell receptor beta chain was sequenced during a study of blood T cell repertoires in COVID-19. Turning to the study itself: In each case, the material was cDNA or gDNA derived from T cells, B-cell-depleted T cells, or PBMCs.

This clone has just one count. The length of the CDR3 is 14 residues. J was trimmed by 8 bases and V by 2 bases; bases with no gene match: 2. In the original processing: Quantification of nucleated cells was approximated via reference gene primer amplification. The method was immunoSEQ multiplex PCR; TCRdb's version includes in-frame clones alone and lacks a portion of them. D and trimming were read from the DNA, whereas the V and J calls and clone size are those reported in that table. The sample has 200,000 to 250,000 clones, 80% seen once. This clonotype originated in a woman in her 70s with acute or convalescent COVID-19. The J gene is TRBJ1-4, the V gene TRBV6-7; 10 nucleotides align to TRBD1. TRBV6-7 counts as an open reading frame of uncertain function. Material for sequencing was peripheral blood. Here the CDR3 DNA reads TGTGCCAGCAGTTACGACAGGGGGCGCGAAAAACTGTTTTTT. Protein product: CASSYDRGREKLFF.